The 23 T cell receptor beta chains below come from one sample, sequenced in a study of identical twins. TCRdb itself ran the 5' RACE reads through MiXCR, one entry per CDR3 protein. Of 400,000 to 500,000 distinct CDR3 sequences in the sample, about 18% are singletons; the top ten hold about 12%. The sample was naive T cells sorted from blood. These receptor sequences come from a man aged 45 to 65 in good health.

This chain links TRBV29-1 with TRBJ2-1, with D maybe TRBD2 (7 bases). The CDR3 covers 14 residues. Germline CDR1 reads SQVTM; CDR2 reads ANQGSEA. V was cut by 5 bases and J by 2 bases, with 13 bases left in between. CDR3: CSVLGGGTYNEQFF. DNA for the CDR3: TGCAGCGTTCTAGGGGGGGGGACCTACAATGAGCAGTTCTTC.

At least ten counts were recorded for this clonotype. The gene calls are TRBV6-5 and TRBJ2-3, with 9 bases lining up with TRBD2. The V gene end was trimmed by 0 bases and the J gene end by 2 bases; junction bases not matched to a gene: 3. Per the germline V gene, CDR1 is MNHEY and CDR2 is SVGAGI. The CDR3 sequence is 16 residues long. The CDR3 loop reads CASSYSLAGHTDTQYF. The DNA of the CDR3 is TGTGCCAGCAGTTACTCCCTAGCGGGGCACACAGATACGCAGTATTTT.

This clonotype has a count of ten or more. This chain links TRBV15 with TRBJ1-1; the D gene is possibly TRBD1 (5 bases). CDR1 is LNHNV, CDR2 YYDKDF, per germline (reference sequence). The CDR3 extends over 15 amino acids. Between the trimmed V and J ends, which lost 8 bases and 3 bases, there was a span of 19 bases. CDR3 residues: CATRGLPRRDTEAFF. CDR3 nucleotide sequence: TGTGCCACCCGGGGCCTCCCCCGTAGGGACACTGAAGCTTTCTTT.

The gene calls are TRBV6-5 and TRBJ1-3; D gene unclear. The V gene's germline CDR1 is MNHEY and CDR2 SVGAGI. This CDR3 is 15 amino acids long. The V end lost 4 bases, the J end lost 2 bases, and 12 bases lay between the germline ends. CDR3 region: CASSLSGQAGNTIYF. DNA of the CDR3: TGTGCCAGCAGTTTATCCGGGCAGGCTGGAAACACCATATATTTT.

The table lists this clonotype with many counts. This chain links TRBV20-1 with TRBJ2-1; the D gene is possibly TRBD1 (6 bases). Germline assignment: CDR1 DFQATT and CDR2 SNEGSKA (reference sequence). The CDR3 is made up of 14 amino acids. V lost 4 bases, J lost 4 bases, and 14 bases lay in between. The CDR3 DNA follows: TGCAGTGCTACCGACTGGGGGCTATACAATGAGCAGTTCTTC. Its translation: CSATDWGLYNEQFF.

This clonotype was found many times. The rearrangement joins TRBV5-1 to TRBJ2-2, with 9 nucleotides matching TRBD2. CDR3 length: 17 residues. Trimming cost V 5 bases and J 0 bases; bases outside gene matches: 8. Germline loops: CDR1 SGHRS, CDR2 YFSETQ. DNA of the CDR3: TGCGCCAGCAGGTCAAGTATAGCGGGAGCGAACACCGGGGAGCTGTTTTTT. Residues: CASRSSIAGANTGELFF.

This clonotype was seen once. The chain uses TRBV7-2 and TRBJ1-2, with 9 bases matching TRBD1. V dropped 5 bases and J dropped 8; count of bases not matched to a gene: 6. The germline V gene has CDR1 SGHTA and CDR2 FQGNSA. The CDR3 sequence is 13 residues long. CDR3 nucleotides: TGTGCCAGCAGCCGGACAGGGGTCGGCGGCTACACCTTC. Its protein is CASSRTGVGGYTF. Full variable domain (outside the CDR3, taken from reference TRBV7-2 and TRBJ1-2): GAGVSQSPSNKVTEKGKDVELRCDPISGHTALYWYRQSLGQGLEFLIYFQGNSAPDKSGLPSDRFSAERTGGSVSTLTIQRTQQEDSAVYLCASSRTGVGGYTFGSGTRLTVV.

V gene TRBV15 combines with J gene TRBJ2-1; 11 bases map to TRBD1. Germline assignment: CDR1 LNHNV and CDR2 YYDKDF (reference sequence). V lost 3 bases, J lost 6 bases, and 7 bases stayed unmatched. The CDR3 extends over 16 amino acids. CDR3 nucleotides: TGTGCCACCAGCAGTCCCCGGGACAGGGGGTTCAATGAGCAGTTCTTC. Residues: CATSSPRDRGFNEQFF. The complete variable domain, with remaining parts taken from reference TRBV15 and TRBJ2-1, reads DAMVIQNPRYQVTQFGKPVTLSCSQTLNHNVMYWYQQKSSQAPKLLFHYYDKDFNNEADTPDNFQSRRPNTSFCFLDIRSPGLGDTAMYLCATSSPRDRGFNEQFFGPGTRLTVL.

This clonotype came up a few times. This chain links TRBV10-3 with TRBJ2-2; 7 nucleotides agree with TRBD1. CDR3 length: 15 residues. Per germline, CDR1 ENHRY and CDR2 SYGVKD. The V gene end was trimmed by 6 bases and the J gene end by 1 base; junction bases not matched to a gene: 5. The CDR3 nucleotides are TGTGCCATCAGAGGGACAGTCAAGAACACCGGGGAGCTGTTTTTT. Amino acids: CAIRGTVKNTGELFF.

The gene calls are TRBV5-1 and TRBJ1-1; weak D call: TRBD1 (5 bases). Trimming pared 2 bases from V and 0 bases from J, leaving 11 bases between. CDR3 length equals 15 residues. Germline CDR1 and CDR2: SGHRS and YFSETQ. The CDR3 is CASSFSQGLNTEAFF. The CDR3 DNA sequence: TGCGCCAGCAGCTTTTCGCAGGGATTGAACACTGAAGCTTTCTTT. The full variable domain, in which reference TRBV5-1 and TRBJ1-1 provide the parts outside the CDR3, is KAGVTQTPRYLIKTRGQQVTLSCSPISGHRSVSWYQQTPGQGLQFLFEYFSETQRNKGNFPGRFSGRQFSNSRSEMNVSTLELGDSALYLCASSFSQGLNTEAFFGQGTRLTVV.

This clonotype has more than one count but fewer than ten. It may be a read error: a sequence one base away is much more abundant. This chain connects TRBV6-5 to TRBJ1-1; no definite D call. Per the germline V gene, CDR1 is MNHEY and CDR2 is SVGAGI. The CDR3 contains 13 residues. Trimming pared 2 bases from V and 1 base from J, leaving 5 bases between. As DNA, the CDR3 is TGTGCCAGCAGTTACGGGGAGAACACTGAAGCTTTCTTT. Its protein is CASSYGENTEAFF.

The chain carries TRBV5-1 and TRBJ2-1, with 10 bases identical to TRBD2. J lost 4 bases, V lost 2 bases, and 3 bases had no gene match. CDR1 and CDR2 from the germline V gene are SGHRS and YFSETQ. The CDR3 sequence is 15 residues long. As DNA, the CDR3 is TGCGCCAGCAGCTTCCGGACTAGCGGTTACAATGAGCAGTTCTTC. Translating it yields CASSFRTSGYNEQFF.

This clonotype showed up just a few times. The chain links TRBV27 to TRBJ2-7; 9 bases are shared with TRBD1. Trimming cost V 6 bases and J 1 base; bases outside gene matches: 7. CDR3 length: 15 amino acids. Germline V lookup: CDR1 MNHEY, CDR2 SMNVEV (reference sequence). CDR3 in DNA: TGTGCCAGCAGAGCACGGACAGGGGATTCCTACGAGCAGTACTTC. Amino acids: CASRARTGDSYEQYF.

This clonotype was counted many times. The genes are TRBV24-1 and TRBJ2-2; D gene ambiguous. The CDR3 consists of 15 residues. The ends were cut back, 2 bases at V and 2 bases at J, with 8 bases in the middle. From germline, CDR1 is KGHDR and CDR2 SFDVKD. CDR3 loop: CATSDSRPNTGELFF. Written as DNA, the CDR3 is TGTGCCACCAGTGATTCAAGACCAAACACCGGGGAGCTGTTTTTT.

This clonotype came up a few times. This chain joins TRBV20-1 and TRBJ2-5; 10 bases are shared with TRBD1. The V and J ends lost 1 base and 5 bases, in that order; junction bases with no gene match: 4. CDR3 length: 14 amino acids. Germline V lookup: CDR1 DFQATT, CDR2 SNEGSKA (reference sequence). The CDR3 protein is CSARGDRGWETQYF. CDR3 coding DNA: TGCAGTGCTAGAGGGGACAGGGGTTGGGAGACCCAGTACTTC.

The chain recombines TRBV7-9 with TRBJ2-3, with 9 bases identical to TRBD2. The CDR3 loop spans 16 amino acids. Trimming removed 5 bases from V and 4 bases from J; junction bases left unmatched: 10. The germline gives CDR1 SEHNR, CDR2 FQNEAQ (reference sequence). For the CDR3, the DNA is TGTGCCAGCAGCGCACCGCGGGGGGGTGGACCAGATACGCAGTATTTT. It translates to CASSAPRGGGPDTQYF.

As for this clonotype: A much larger clone differs by one base, so this may be a read error. V usage is TRBV27 and J usage is TRBJ2-3; D may be TRBD1 or TRBD2 (6 bases each). The CDR3 is 15 amino acids. Germline values: CDR1 MNHEY, CDR2 SMNVEV (reference sequence). The DNA for the CDR3 is TGTGCCAGCGGTTTCTCGGGGGCCCCAGCAGATACGCAGTATTTT. Protein sequence: CASGFSGAPADTQYF.

This chain uses TRBV4-1 with TRBJ2-2, with 10 bases identical to TRBD2. Trimming cost V 1 base and J 3 bases; bases outside gene matches: 8. The CDR3 runs 18 residues. The germline V gene has CDR1 MGHRA and CDR2 YSYEKL. The CDR3 loop is CASSQAPSGRTDTGELFF. CDR3 nucleotides: TGCGCCAGCAGCCAAGCCCCTAGCGGGAGAACGGACACCGGGGAGCTGTTTTTT.

This clonotype was observed a handful of times. The V gene is TRBV20-1, the J gene TRBJ2-1, with TRBD2 as a possible D gene (6 bases). This CDR3 is built from 13 residues. V was pared by 7 bases and J by 8 bases, with 18 bases between. In germline, CDR1 is DFQATT, CDR2 SNEGSKA (reference sequence). The DNA of the CDR3 is TGCAGTGTATGGAGGCGGGGATATGATGAGCAGTTCTTC. It codes for CSVWRRGYDEQFF.

This rearrangement joins TRBV29-1 to TRBJ2-7; 11 nucleotides agree with TRBD2. The CDR3 sequence is 15 residues long. Germline CDR1 SQVTM, CDR2 ANQGSEA. V lost 3 bases and J lost 0; bases outside the gene matches: 4. The chain's CDR3 is CSVDPGTSGSYEQYF. The DNA for the CDR3 is TGCAGCGTTGATCCCGGGACTAGCGGCTCCTACGAGCAGTACTTC.

Of note for this clonotype: The junction differs from germline at one of its ends, possibly a read error. The V gene is TRBV6-2 or TRBV6-3, the J gene TRBJ2-7; 11 positions match TRBD2. This CDR3 region has 15 residues. The germline CDR1 and CDR2 sequences are MNHEY and SVGEGT. This chain's CDR3 is CASSYSKTSGADLLF. CDR3 nucleotide sequence: TGTGCCAGCAGTTACTCGAAGACTAGCGGGGCCGATTTGTTGTTC.

This clonotype came up many times. The chain uses TRBV29-1 and TRBJ2-5, with D perhaps given as TRBD1 or TRBD2 (6 bases each). CDR1 is SQVTM and CDR2 is ANQGSEA in the germline V gene. The V and J ends lost 6 bases and 4 bases respectively, with 15 bases between them. The CDR3 is 13 residues long. The CDR3 DNA reads as TGCAGCGTGGGGGGCGGTTCGGGAGAGACCCAGTACTTC. This codes for CSVGGGSGETQYF.

The J gene is TRBJ1-5, the V gene TRBV12-3 or TRBV12-4; D remains unclear. The CDR3 has 14 amino acids. The V end was cut by 1 base, the J end by 2 bases, with 6 bases between. CDR3 DNA: TGTGCCAGCAGTTTAGATTTGGGCAATCAGCCCCAGCATTTT. Protein sequence: CASSLDLGNQPQHF.